The entry that follows covers one T cell receptor beta chain sequence. The CDR3 runs 16 residues. CDR1 MNHGY and CDR2 SVAAGI come from the germline V gene. The V and J ends lost 2 bases and 6 bases, in that order; junction bases with no gene match: 9. This sample was taken from a study of blood T cell repertoires in COVID-19. Assay: immunoSEQ multiplex PCR; the TCRdb copy retains only in-frame clones and omits some. The sample has about 350,000 clones, 88% seen once. This rearrangement joins TRBV6-9 to TRBJ2-1; 8 bases are shared with TRBD2. The specimen sequenced was PBMCs or T cells enriched from blood (not recorded which). The origin of this receptor is a woman in her 30s who had been exposed to COVID-19. CDR3 in DNA: TGTGCCAGCAGTTATGTTGGGACTAGGAGAATCAATGAGCAGTTCTTC. This encodes CASSYVGTRRINEQFF.